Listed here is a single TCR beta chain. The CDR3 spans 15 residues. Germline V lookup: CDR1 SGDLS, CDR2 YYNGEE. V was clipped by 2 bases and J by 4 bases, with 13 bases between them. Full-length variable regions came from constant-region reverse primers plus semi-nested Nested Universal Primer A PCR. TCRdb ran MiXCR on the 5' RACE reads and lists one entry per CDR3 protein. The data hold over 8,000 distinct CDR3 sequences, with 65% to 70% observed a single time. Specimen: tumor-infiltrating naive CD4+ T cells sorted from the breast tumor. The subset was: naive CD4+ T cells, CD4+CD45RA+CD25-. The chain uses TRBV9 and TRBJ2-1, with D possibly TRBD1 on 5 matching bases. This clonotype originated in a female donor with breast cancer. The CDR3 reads CASSVRSTVYNEQFF. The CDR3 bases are TGTGCCAGCAGCGTCCGATCGACAGTGTACAATGAGCAGTTCTTC.